The clone carrying this TCR beta chain was seen a few times. The antigen remains unidentified. This entry is derived from a study of molecular identifiers for immune sequencing clone quantification. Sorted naive CD8 T cells were those defined as CD8+CD4-CCR7+CD45RA+. General study points: Barcode sharing among identical TCR molecules could make large clones appear smaller. A single cell's spiked Jurkat TCR RNA was reportedly detectable among one million naive cells.

TCRdb reanalysed the PCR reads using MiXCR and keeps one entry per CDR3 protein. The sample has a few hundred thousand distinct CDR3 sequences; 20% to 25% are singletons. The CDR3 has 15 amino acids. Trimming cost V 1 base and J 4 bases; bases outside gene matches: 3. CDR1 is LGHNA and CDR2 is YSLEER in the germline V gene. The V and J genes are TRBV4-3 and TRBJ2-3; 9 nucleotides match TRBD1. The specimen sequenced was naive CD8+ T cells from blood, with Jurkat cell RNA spiked in. Subset: FACS-sorted CD8+CD4-CCR7+CD45RA+ naive T cells. The TCR originated in a human donor in good health. Some libraries in this study had Jurkat cell RNA spiked in. The CDR3 reads CASSQAGQGSDTQYF. In DNA form, the CDR3 reads TGCGCCAGCAGCCAAGCGGGACAGGGCTCAGATACGCAGTATTTT.